Below, 27 T cell receptor beta chains from the same sample are listed, as sequenced in a study of blood T cells in healthy people across ages. It was with a sample-barcoded 5' primer and a J-beta primer mix that a second PCR of roughly 7 to 11 cycles was run. Each CDR3 protein is one row after TCRdb ran MiXCR on the 5' RACE reads. Among around 500,000 distinct CDR3 sequences listed, roughly a quarter were seen once. These records were also assigned to another study, of T cells of mothers and their children.

Sequenced input: blood. All receptors derive from a boy aged 2 to 9 in good health.

This clonotype has a handful of counts. This rearrangement joins TRBV7-9 to TRBJ2-2, with D unclear. Germline V gives CDR1 SEHNR, CDR2 FQNEAQ (reference sequence). There are 16 residues in the CDR3. V lost 4 bases to trimming and J lost 5 bases, with 17 bases between them. This chain's CDR3 is CASSSRSEPRTGELFF. The CDR3 DNA reads TGTGCCAGCAGCTCCCGCTCCGAGCCCAGGACCGGGGAGCTGTTTTTT.

The genes are TRBV24-1 and TRBJ2-1; tentatively, D is TRBD2 (6 bases). Between the trimmed V and J ends, which lost 2 bases and 9 bases, there was a span of 10 bases. The CDR3 runs 13 residues. Looked up from germline, CDR1 is KGHDR and CDR2 is SFDVKD. CDR3 DNA sequence: TGTGCCACCAGTGATTGGGAGGTGGGTGAGCAGTTCTTC. Translation gives CATSDWEVGEQFF.

The rearrangement joins TRBV27 to TRBJ1-2; D is uncertain. Trimming pared 10 bases from V and 2 bases from J, leaving 14 bases between. The length of the CDR3 is 13 residues. CDR1 is MNHEY and CDR2 is SMNVEV in the germline V gene (reference sequence). This chain's CDR3 is CATMSGSNYGYTF. CDR3 nucleotide sequence: TGTGCCACTATGTCTGGTAGCAACTATGGCTACACCTTC.

The chain carries TRBV10-2 and TRBJ2-3; D is unclear. There are 14 residues in the CDR3. Trimming took off 0 bases at V and 4 bases at J, with 8 bases between the two ends. In germline, CDR1 is WSHSY, CDR2 SAAADI. The CDR3 spells CASSESGPADTQYF. The CDR3 DNA follows: TGCGCCAGCAGTGAGTCGGGCCCCGCAGATACGCAGTATTTT.

The chain joins TRBV4-2 to TRBJ2-5; the D gene is possibly TRBD2 (7 bases). The CDR3 extends over 18 amino acids. Germline CDR1 reads LGHNA; CDR2 reads YNFKEQ. V gave up 2 bases and J gave up 4 bases, with 23 bases separating them. The CDR3 nucleotides are TGTGCCAGCAGCCAAATGGGGAGGGGGGGACAATCAGGAGAGACCCAGTACTTC. Translating it yields CASSQMGRGGQSGETQYF.

This clonotype has a handful of counts. V gene TRBV5-6 combines with J gene TRBJ2-1; D gene ambiguous. Judging by the DNA end, TRBJ2-7 fits better; the J call may be wrong. CDR3 length: 14 residues. Germline CDR1 reads SGHDT; CDR2 reads YYEEEE. The CDR3 bases are TGTGCCAGCAGCTTGGTGTACAACTCCTACGAGCAGTACTTC. As protein: CASSLVYNSYEQYF.

This clonotype showed up just a few times. The chain employs TRBV5-1 and TRBJ1-5; no definite D call. The CDR3 consists of 15 residues. Trimming took 0 bases from V and 4 from J, leaving 11 bases between them. Germline V gives CDR1 SGHRS, CDR2 YFSETQ. The CDR3 spells CASSLDGGRNQPQHF. The CDR3 nucleotides read TGCGCCAGCAGCTTGGACGGAGGCCGGAATCAGCCCCAGCATTTT.

The rearrangement joins TRBV11-2 to TRBJ1-5; 8 nucleotides align to TRBD1. The CDR3 totals 16 residues. V lost 5 bases and J lost 5; bases outside the gene matches: 11. Germline CDR1 is SGHAT and CDR2 is FQNNGV. In nucleotides, the CDR3 is TGTGCCAGCAGCGAGACCGGGACAGGCCTGGATCAGCCCCAGCATTTT. Residues: CASSETGTGLDQPQHF.

Only a few counts were recorded for this clonotype. V gene TRBV27 combines with J gene TRBJ1-3; tentatively, D is TRBD1 (5 bases). V was clipped by 4 bases and J by 0 bases, with 10 bases between them. This CDR3 comprises 15 residues. Germline assignment: CDR1 MNHEY and CDR2 SMNVEV (reference sequence). CDR3 region: CASSSQGTSGNTIYF. The CDR3 DNA reads as TGTGCCAGCAGTTCTCAGGGTACCTCTGGAAACACCATATATTTT.

The gene calls are TRBV20-1 and TRBJ2-2; unclear D gene. CDR3 size: 12 residues. CDR1 is DFQATT, CDR2 SNEGSKA, per germline (reference sequence). Trimming shortened V by 3 bases and J by 5 bases, and 7 bases separated the two germline ends. The CDR3 bases are TGCAGTGCTAGCCGGGCGACCGGGGAGCTGTTTTTT. It codes for CSASRATGELFF.

The chain has TRBV13 and TRBJ2-1; 9 positions match TRBD2. Germline trimming cut 6 bases from V and 0 bases from J; bases unmatched to any gene: 6. The CDR3 runs 16 residues. Germline lookup yields CDR1 PRHDT and CDR2 FYEKMQ (reference sequence). CDR3 DNA: TGTGCCAGCAGTCTCCGACTAGCGGTCTCCTACAATGAGCAGTTCTTC. Translation gives CASSLRLAVSYNEQFF.

The chain has TRBV15 and TRBJ1-2; TRBD1 might be the D (5 bases). The CDR3 consists of 13 residues. With 0 bases removed from V and 3 bases from J, the gap between germline ends came to 5 bases. Germline values: CDR1 LNHNV, CDR2 YYDKDF (reference sequence). CDR3 DNA sequence: TGTGCCACCAGCAGAGAGACAGACTATGGCTACACCTTC. It is translated as CATSRETDYGYTF.

This chain links TRBV5-6 with TRBJ2-5; 7 bases line up with TRBD2. The CDR3 is 17 residues long. Germline CDR1 is SGHDT and CDR2 is YYEEEE. The junction had 14 bases not matched to a gene; V was cut back by 1 base and J by 5 bases. The CDR3 loop reads CASSLISSGPLGETQYF. For the CDR3, the DNA is TGTGCCAGCAGCTTGATATCTAGCGGCCCTTTGGGGGAGACCCAGTACTTC.

This clonotype has a handful of counts. V usage is TRBV7-9 and J usage is TRBJ2-7; 7 bases are shared with TRBD2. The CDR3 spans 14 residues. Germline lookup yields CDR1 SEHNR and CDR2 FQNEAQ (reference sequence). With 0 bases clipped from V and 7 bases from J, the junction kept 6 bases outside the gene matches. This CDR3 is CASSLAASGVEQYF. The CDR3 nucleotides are TGTGCCAGCAGCTTAGCGGCCAGCGGGGTAGAGCAGTACTTC. Together with reference TRBV7-9 and TRBJ2-7, the CDR3 gives the full variable domain: DTGVSQNPRHKITKRGQNVTFRCDPISEHNRLYWYRQTLGQGPEFLTYFQNEAQLEKSRLLSDRFSAERPKGSFSTLEIQRTEQGDSAMYLCASSLAASGVEQYFGPGTRLTVT.

This clonotype was picked up a small number of times. The chain uses TRBV7-3 and TRBJ2-3; D might be TRBD2 (6 bases). Germline loops: CDR1 SGHTA, CDR2 FQGTGA. V was shortened by 2 bases and J by 4 bases, with 13 bases between the two germline ends. This CDR3 has 15 amino acids. CDR3 sequence (DNA): TGTGCCAGCAGCTTATCGGGGGTGTCTTCAGATACGCAGTATTTT. It codes for CASSLSGVSSDTQYF.

The chain uses TRBV2 and TRBJ2-5; the D gene is possibly TRBD2 (6 bases). The last part of the DNA fits TRBJ2-1 better; the J call may be wrong. Germline CDR1 SNHLY, CDR2 FYNNEI. The length of the CDR3 is 16 residues. The chain's CDR3 is CASSDGGTRGANEQFF. CDR3 nucleotides: TGTGCCAGCAGTGATGGCGGGACCCGAGGGGCGAATGAGCAGTTCTTC.

The rearrangement joins TRBV27 to TRBJ1-4; a weak D match, TRBD1 (5 bases). Germline-derived CDR1 and CDR2 are MNHEY and SMNVEV (reference sequence). The V gene lost 5 bases and the J gene lost 0 bases, with 7 bases spanning the gap. The CDR3 totals 14 residues. The CDR3 here is CASSRGSTNEKLFF. The CDR3, as DNA: TGTGCCAGCAGTCGGGGGTCAACTAATGAAAAACTGTTTTTT. The full variable domain, rest sourced from reference TRBV27 and TRBJ1-4, is EAQVTQNPRYLITVTGKKLTVTCSQNMNHEYMSWYRQDPGLGLRQIYYSMNVEVTDKGDVPEGYKVSRKEKRNFPLILESPSPNQTSLYFCASSRGSTNEKLFFGSGTQLSVL.

The V and J genes are TRBV12-3 or TRBV12-4 and TRBJ1-1; no definite D call. This CDR3 is 14 amino acids long. V shed 6 bases and J shed 1 base, with 12 bases lying between them. The CDR3: CASSPGLGNTEAFF. The CDR3 DNA is TGTGCCAGCAGCCCCGGACTGGGGAACACTGAAGCTTTCTTT.

V gene TRBV7-6 combines with J gene TRBJ2-3; D gene ambiguous. CDR1 is SGHVS and CDR2 is FNYEAQ in the germline V gene. V was trimmed by 4 bases and J by 0 bases, leaving 8 bases between them. The CDR3 spans 14 residues. The DNA of the CDR3 is TGTGCCAGCAGCTCCCGTGGGAGCACAGATACGCAGTATTTT. Its translation is CASSSRGSTDTQYF. Based on the CDR3 plus reference TRBV7-6 and TRBJ2-3, the full variable domain is GAGVSQSPRYKVTKRGQDVALRCDPISGHVSLYWYRQALGQGPEFLTYFNYEAQQDKSGLPNDRFSAERPEGSISTLTIQRTEQRDSAMYRCASSSRGSTDTQYFGPGTRLTVL.

The chain recombines TRBV20-1 with TRBJ1-1; D not resolved. V was shortened by 0 bases and J by 0 bases, with 8 bases between the two germline ends. The CDR3 runs 14 residues. The V gene's germline CDR1 is DFQATT and CDR2 SNEGSKA (reference sequence). CDR3 region: CSARDPRMNTEAFF. The CDR3 region has the DNA TGCAGTGCTAGAGATCCCAGAATGAACACTGAAGCTTTCTTT.

This clonotype has just a few counts. The chain joins TRBV12-3 or TRBV12-4 to TRBJ2-1, with D perhaps matching TRBD1 (5 bases). The CDR3 loop spans 15 amino acids. Trimming removed 5 bases from V and 6 bases from J, with 17 bases in between. The CDR3 loop reads CASSPDSWTFNEQFF. The DNA of the CDR3 is TGTGCCAGCAGTCCAGACAGTTGGACATTCAATGAGCAGTTCTTC.

Concerning this clonotype: One end of the junction does not line up with germline, which may come from a read error. The V gene is TRBV6-5, the J gene TRBJ2-2; D is ambiguous. Germline CDR1 MNHEY, CDR2 SVGAGI. The CDR3 length is 15 residues. The CDR3 region has the DNA TGTGCCGGCAGTTACGAGCCCTCAGTGACCGGGGAGCTGTTTTTT. Encoded protein: CAGSYEPSVTGELFF.

This clonotype was detected a few times. This rearrangement joins TRBV29-1 to TRBJ2-5, with 8 bases that match TRBD2. This CDR3 is built from 13 residues. J lost 5 bases, V lost 3 bases, and 5 bases had no gene match. The germline gives CDR1 SQVTM, CDR2 ANQGSEA. The CDR3 protein is CSVEMSGGETQYF. The CDR3 DNA follows: TGCAGCGTTGAGATGTCGGGAGGGGAGACCCAGTACTTC.

The rearrangement joins TRBV10-2 to TRBJ2-1, with D tentatively TRBD1 (6 bases). CDR1 is WSHSY, CDR2 SAAADI, per germline. The length of the CDR3 is 14 residues. With 4 bases removed from V and 1 base from J, the gap between germline ends came to 8 bases. For the CDR3, the DNA is TGCGCCAGCAGTGCACAGGGTTCCTACAATGAGCAGTTCTTC. It yields the protein CASSAQGSYNEQFF.

The rearrangement uses TRBV29-1 and TRBJ1-1; perhaps TRBD1 as D (6 bases). Germline CDR1 is SQVTM and CDR2 is ANQGSEA. This CDR3 spans 13 amino acids. Trimming stripped 7 bases from V and 0 bases from J, with 12 bases between. The CDR3 here is CSARGQMNTEAFF. The CDR3 DNA is TGCAGCGCACGAGGACAGATGAACACTGAAGCTTTCTTT. Full variable domain (remainder filled in from reference TRBV29-1 and TRBJ1-1): SAVISQKPSRDICQRGTSLTIQCQVDSQVTMMFWYRQQPGQSLTLIATANQGSEATYESGFVIDKFPISRPNLTFSTLTVSNMSPEDSSIYLCSARGQMNTEAFFGQGTRLTVV.

This chain uses TRBV11-2 with TRBJ2-5; the D is unclear. The tail of the sequence fits TRBJ2-7 better, so the J call may be wrong. CDR1 SGHAT and CDR2 FQNNGV come from the germline V gene. This CDR3 contains 16 residues. CDR3 sequence (DNA): TGTGCCAGCAGCCCCCTTGGGGTGGCCCCAACCTACGAGCAGTACTTC. It yields the protein CASSPLGVAPTYEQYF.

CDR3 loop: CAITPGLEANEQFF. The CDR3 DNA reads as TGTGCCATCACTCCGGGACTAGAGGCCAATGAGCAGTTCTTC. The rearrangement uses TRBV10-3 and TRBJ2-1, with TRBD2 matching 8 bases. CDR1 and CDR2 from the germline V gene are ENHRY and SYGVKD. CDR3 length: 14 amino acids. Trimming cost V 7 bases and J 6 bases; bases outside gene matches: 8.